A single count supports the clone carrying this TCR beta chain. Its antigen is unknown. This entry belongs to a study of cytomegalovirus exposure and HLA in healthy donors. The germline V gene encodes CDR1 SGHRS and CDR2 YFSETQ. The V and J ends lost 2 bases and 4 bases respectively, with 16 bases between them. CDR3 length: 15 amino acids. Study findings and constraints: An analysis was carried out at a later point. It showed that HLA-associated TCR beta chains were more clonally expanded than equally common non-associated chains. Altogether, about 160 TCR beta chains were recorded as cytomegalovirus-associated. Common viral pathogens (according to a later analysis) appeared linked to several of the most significant clusters.

13 Jbeta primers and 60 Vbeta primers were used for the PCR. TCRdb's copy holds only in-frame clones and misses some; the assay was immunoSEQ multiplex PCR. The sample has about 160,000 clones; 70% to 80% are singletons. V usage is TRBV5-1 and J usage is TRBJ2-7; possibly TRBD2 for D (6 bases). The source is a woman in her 40s in good health and CMV-seronegative. The specimen sequenced was PBMCs. The CDR3 here is CASSFTGGVQYEQYF. The CDR3, as DNA: TGCGCCAGCAGCTTTACAGGCGGGGTTCAATACGAGCAGTACTTC. The full variable domain, in which reference TRBV5-1 and TRBJ2-7 provide the parts outside the CDR3, is KAGVTQTPRYLIKTRGQQVTLSCSPISGHRSVSWYQQTPGQGLQFLFEYFSETQRNKGNFPGRFSGRQFSNSRSEMNVSTLELGDSALYLCASSFTGGVQYEQYFGPGTRLTVT.